The present T cell receptor beta chain was sequenced within a study of identical twins. The CDR3 covers 14 residues. Germline V lookup: CDR1 SGHVS, CDR2 FQNEAQ. Between the trimmed V and J ends, which lost 6 bases and 7 bases, there was a span of 18 bases. All of the donors were Caucasians in good health. One entry per CDR3 protein results from TCRdb running MiXCR on the 5' RACE reads. Among approximately 280,000 distinct CDR3 sequences, approximately 8.5% were seen once, and the ten largest hold approximately 2.1%. The sample was also linked to a second study, of yellow fever vaccine responses in identical twins.

The chain has TRBV7-8 and TRBJ2-5; maybe TRBD1 (6 bases). This sequence was found in a woman in her late teens or twenties in good health. Sequenced sample: memory (CD45RO+) T cells sorted from blood. The CDR3 is CASRGDTRVGTQYF. In DNA, the CDR3 is TGTGCCAGCAGAGGGGACACTCGGGTGGGGACCCAGTACTTC.